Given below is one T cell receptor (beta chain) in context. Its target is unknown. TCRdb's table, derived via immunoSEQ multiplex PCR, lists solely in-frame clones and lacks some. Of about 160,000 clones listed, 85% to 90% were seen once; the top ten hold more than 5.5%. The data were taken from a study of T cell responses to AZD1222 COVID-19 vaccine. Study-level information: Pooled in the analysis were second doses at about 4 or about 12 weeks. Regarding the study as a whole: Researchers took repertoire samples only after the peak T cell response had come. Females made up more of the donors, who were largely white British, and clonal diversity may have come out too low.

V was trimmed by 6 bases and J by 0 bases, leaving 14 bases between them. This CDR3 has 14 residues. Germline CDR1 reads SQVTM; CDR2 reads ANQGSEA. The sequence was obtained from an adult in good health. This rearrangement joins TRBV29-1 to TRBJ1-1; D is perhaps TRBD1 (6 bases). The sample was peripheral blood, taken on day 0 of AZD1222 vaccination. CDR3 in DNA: TGCAGCGTCGCCCGACAGGATATGAACACTGAAGCTTTCTTT. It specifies CSVARQDMNTEAFF. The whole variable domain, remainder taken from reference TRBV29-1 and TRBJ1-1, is SAVISQKPSRDICQRGTSLTIQCQVDSQVTMMFWYRQQPGQSLTLIATANQGSEATYESGFVIDKFPISRPNLTFSTLTVSNMSPEDSSIYLCSVARQDMNTEAFFGQGTRLTVV.